The 2 T cell receptor beta chains given below trace back to one sample, sequenced in a study of cytomegalovirus exposure and HLA in healthy donors. The study ran its PCR with 60 Vbeta and 13 Jbeta primers. Only in-frame clones appear in the TCRdb table, and some are missing; sequencing was by immunoSEQ multiplex PCR. The data hold 180,000 or so clones, with about 79% observed a single time. The material sequenced was PBMCs. Receptor source: a man aged 35 to 55 in good health and CMV-seropositive.

This chain links TRBV7-9 with TRBJ2-1; TRBD2 agrees at 7 bases. After removal of 6 bases from V and 3 bases from J, the junction contained 2 bases not matched to a gene. Germline V gives CDR1 SEHNR, CDR2 FQNEAQ (reference sequence). The CDR3 extends over 13 amino acids. The CDR3 bases are TGTGCCAGCAGGGGGGGGGACTACAATGAGCAGTTCTTC. Amino acid sequence: CASRGGDYNEQFF.

V is TRBV27 and J is TRBJ2-5, with D tentatively TRBD2 (6 bases). The CDR3 totals 16 residues. V was pared by 5 bases and J by 5 bases, with 21 bases between. CDR1 and CDR2 from the germline V gene are MNHEY and SMNVEV (reference sequence). The CDR3 region has the DNA TGTGCCAGCAGTCCTATTGGGGCGGGACCCGCGGAGACCCAGTACTTC. Its protein product is CASSPIGAGPAETQYF.